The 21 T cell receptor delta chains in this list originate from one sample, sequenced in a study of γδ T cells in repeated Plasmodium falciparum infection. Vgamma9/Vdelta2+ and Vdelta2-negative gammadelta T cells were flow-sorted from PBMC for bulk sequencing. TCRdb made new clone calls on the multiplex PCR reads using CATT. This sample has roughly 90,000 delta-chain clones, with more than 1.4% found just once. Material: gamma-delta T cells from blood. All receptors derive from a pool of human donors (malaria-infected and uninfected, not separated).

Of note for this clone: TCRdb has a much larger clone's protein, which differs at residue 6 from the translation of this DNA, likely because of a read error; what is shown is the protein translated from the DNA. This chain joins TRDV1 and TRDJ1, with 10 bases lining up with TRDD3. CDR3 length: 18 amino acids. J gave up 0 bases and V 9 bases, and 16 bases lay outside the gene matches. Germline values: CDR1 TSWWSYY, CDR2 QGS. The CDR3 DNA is TGTGCTCTCCTACCGCCCTACGGGGGATACGGGTACACCGATAAACTCATCTTT. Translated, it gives CALLPPYGGYGYTDKLIF.

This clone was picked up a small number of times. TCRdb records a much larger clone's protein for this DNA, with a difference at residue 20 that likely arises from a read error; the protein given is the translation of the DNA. CDR3 protein: CALGVPFLSISYWGIRTDKPIF. CDR3 nucleotides: TGTGCTCTTGGGGTACCCTTCCTCTCGATCAGTTACTGGGGGATACGGACCGATAAACCCATCTTT. The V gene corresponds to TRDV1; no J gene was called; the table's D call, TRDD3, was not checked against the DNA. This CDR3 spans 22 amino acids. Per the germline V gene, CDR1 is TSWWSYY and CDR2 is QGS.

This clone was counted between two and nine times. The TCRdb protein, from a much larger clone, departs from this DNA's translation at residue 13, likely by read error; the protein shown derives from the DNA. CDR3 region: CALGEPAPHWGIVRNTDKLIF. The CDR3 DNA reads as TGTGCTCTTGGGGAACCTGCGCCCCACTGGGGGATAGTGCGCAACACCGATAAACTCATCTTT. The chain joins TRDV1 to TRDJ1; TRDD3 matches at 11 bases. The J gene is not listed in TCRdb, so it was assigned here from a DNA match to germline. J lost 0 bases, V lost 1 base, and 16 bases had no gene match. The CDR3 consists of 21 residues. Germline lookup yields CDR1 TSWWSYY and CDR2 QGS.

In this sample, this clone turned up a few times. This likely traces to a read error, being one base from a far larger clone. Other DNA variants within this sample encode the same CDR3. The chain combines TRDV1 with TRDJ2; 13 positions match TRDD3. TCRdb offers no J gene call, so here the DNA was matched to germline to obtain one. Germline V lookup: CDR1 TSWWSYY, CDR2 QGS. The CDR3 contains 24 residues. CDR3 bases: TGCGCTCTTGGGGAATCGATAACCTTCCCACCTTTTACTGGGGGATACGCGGGAGCAGCACAACTCTTCTTT. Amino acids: CALGESITFPPFTGGYAGAAQLFF.

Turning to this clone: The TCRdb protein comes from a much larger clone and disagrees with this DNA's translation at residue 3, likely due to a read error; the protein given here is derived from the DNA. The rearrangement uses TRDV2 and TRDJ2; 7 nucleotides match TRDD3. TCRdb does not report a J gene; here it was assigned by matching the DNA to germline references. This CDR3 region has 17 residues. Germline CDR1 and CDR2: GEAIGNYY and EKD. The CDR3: CASDTVGGSALTAQLFF. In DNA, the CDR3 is TGTGCCAGTGACACCGTAGGGGGATCTGCTTTGACAGCACAACTCTTCTTT.

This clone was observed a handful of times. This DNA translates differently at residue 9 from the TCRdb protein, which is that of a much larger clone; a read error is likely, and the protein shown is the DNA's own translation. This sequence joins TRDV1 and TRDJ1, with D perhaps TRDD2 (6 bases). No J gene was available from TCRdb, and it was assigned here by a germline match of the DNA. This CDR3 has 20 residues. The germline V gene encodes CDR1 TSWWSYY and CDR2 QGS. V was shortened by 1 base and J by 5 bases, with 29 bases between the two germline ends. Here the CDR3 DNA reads TGTGCTCTTGGGGAACCCCCCCCTTCCCTATTCGGTCATTCCCCTGATAAACTCATCTTT. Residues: CALGEPPPSLFGHSPDKLIF.

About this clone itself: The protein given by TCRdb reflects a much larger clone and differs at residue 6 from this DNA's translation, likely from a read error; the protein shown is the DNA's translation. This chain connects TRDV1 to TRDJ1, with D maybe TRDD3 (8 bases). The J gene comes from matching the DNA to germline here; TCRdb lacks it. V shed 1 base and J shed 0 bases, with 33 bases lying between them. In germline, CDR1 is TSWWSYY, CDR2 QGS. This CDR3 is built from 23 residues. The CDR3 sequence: CALGEPQDFLLTYWGVYTDKLIF. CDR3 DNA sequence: TGTGCTCTTGGGGAACCTCAGGATTTCCTACTAACGTACTGGGGGGTGTACACCGATAAACTCATCTTT.

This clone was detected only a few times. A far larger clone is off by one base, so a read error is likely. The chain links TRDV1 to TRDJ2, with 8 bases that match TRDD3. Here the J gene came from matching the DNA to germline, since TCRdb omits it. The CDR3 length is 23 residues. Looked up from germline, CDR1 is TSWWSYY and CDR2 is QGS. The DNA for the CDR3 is TGTGCTCTTGGGGAACTAATCCTTGTCTCTTGTAGGGATACGAAAGCTTTGACGGCACAACTCTTCTTT. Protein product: CALGELILVSCRDTKALTAQLFF.

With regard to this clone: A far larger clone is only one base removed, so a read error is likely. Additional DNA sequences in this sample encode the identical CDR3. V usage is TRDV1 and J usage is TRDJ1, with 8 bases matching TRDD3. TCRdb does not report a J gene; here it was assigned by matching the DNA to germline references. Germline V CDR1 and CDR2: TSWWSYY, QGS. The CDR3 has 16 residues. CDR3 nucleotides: TGTGCGCTTGGGGCCAAACCCATCGTACTGGGGGGTAAACTCATCTTT. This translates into CALGAKPIVLGGKLIF.

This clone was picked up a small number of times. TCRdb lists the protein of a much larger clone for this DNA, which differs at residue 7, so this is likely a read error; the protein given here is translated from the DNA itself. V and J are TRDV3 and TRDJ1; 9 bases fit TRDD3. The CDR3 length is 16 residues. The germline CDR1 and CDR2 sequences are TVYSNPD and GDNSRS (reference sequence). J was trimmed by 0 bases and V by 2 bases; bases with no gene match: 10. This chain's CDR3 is CAFGGILIWYTDKLIF. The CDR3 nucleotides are TGTGCCTTTGGGGGGATACTGATCTGGTACACCGATAAACTCATCTTT.

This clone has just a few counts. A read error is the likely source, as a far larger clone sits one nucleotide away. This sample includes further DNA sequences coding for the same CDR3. Written as DNA, the CDR3 is TGCGCCTGTGACACCGTGGGCCCTTCCCAGGTCCTGGCTACTGGGGGACCCCTTTCGACCGATAAACTCATCTTT. Translating gives CACDTVGPSQVLATGGPLSTDKLIF. This chain connects TRDV2 to TRDJ1; 9 bases map to TRDD3. Here the J gene was assigned by germline matching of the DNA, as TCRdb has none. Germline V gene data show CDR1 as GEAIGNYY and CDR2 as EKD. CDR3 length: 25 residues.

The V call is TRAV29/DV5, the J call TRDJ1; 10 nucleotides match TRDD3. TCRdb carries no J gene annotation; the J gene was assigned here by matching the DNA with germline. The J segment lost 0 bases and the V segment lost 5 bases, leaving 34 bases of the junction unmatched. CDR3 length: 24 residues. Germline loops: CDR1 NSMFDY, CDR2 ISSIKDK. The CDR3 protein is CAARLPNLRGYWGDTRGYTDKLIF. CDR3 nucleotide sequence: TGTGCAGCCCGTCTCCCTAACCTAAGGGGGTACTGGGGGGATACGCGGGGGTACACCGATAAACTCATCTTT.

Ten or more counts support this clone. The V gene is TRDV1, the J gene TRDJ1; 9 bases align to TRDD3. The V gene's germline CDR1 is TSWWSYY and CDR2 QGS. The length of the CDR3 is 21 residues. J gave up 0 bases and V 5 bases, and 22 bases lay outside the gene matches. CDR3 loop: CALGSCLSSYWGTSYTDKLIF. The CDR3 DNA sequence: TGTGCTCTTGGGTCGTGCCTTTCTTCGTACTGGGGGACATCGTACACCGATAAACTCATCTTT.

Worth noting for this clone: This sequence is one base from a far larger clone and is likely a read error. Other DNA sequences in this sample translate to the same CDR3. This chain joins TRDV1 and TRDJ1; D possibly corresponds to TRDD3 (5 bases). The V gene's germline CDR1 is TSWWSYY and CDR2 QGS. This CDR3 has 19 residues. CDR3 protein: CALGEGSAARPRDTDKLIF. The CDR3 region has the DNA TGTGCGCTTGGGGAAGGCAGTGCCGCCCGGCCTAGGGACACCGATAAACTCATCTTT.

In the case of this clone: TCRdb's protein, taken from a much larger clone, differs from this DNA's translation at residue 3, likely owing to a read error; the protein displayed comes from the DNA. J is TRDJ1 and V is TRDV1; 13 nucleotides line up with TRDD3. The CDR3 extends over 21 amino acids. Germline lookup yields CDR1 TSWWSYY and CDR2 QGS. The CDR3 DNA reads TGTGCTCCTGGGGGAAGATCTTCCTACCTACGTTGGTACTGGGGGATACGGCCACTCATCTTT. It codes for CAPGGRSSYLRWYWGIRPLIF.

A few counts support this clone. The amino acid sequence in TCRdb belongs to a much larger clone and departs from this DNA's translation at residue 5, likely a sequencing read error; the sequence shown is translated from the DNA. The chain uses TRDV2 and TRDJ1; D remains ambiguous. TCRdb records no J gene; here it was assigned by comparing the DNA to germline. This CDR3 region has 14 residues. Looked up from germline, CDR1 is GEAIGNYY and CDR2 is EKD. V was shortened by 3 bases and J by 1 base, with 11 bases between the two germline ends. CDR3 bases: TGTGCCTGTGACGTGATTAGTGCCACCGATAAACTCATCTTT. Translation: CACDVISATDKLIF.

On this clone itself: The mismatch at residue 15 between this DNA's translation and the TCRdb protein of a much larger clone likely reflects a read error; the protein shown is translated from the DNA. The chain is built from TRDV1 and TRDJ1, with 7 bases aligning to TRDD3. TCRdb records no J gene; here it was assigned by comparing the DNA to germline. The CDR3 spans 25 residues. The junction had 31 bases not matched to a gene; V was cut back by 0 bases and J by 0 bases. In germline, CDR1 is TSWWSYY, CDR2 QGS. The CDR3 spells CALGELGRRTTNWGRRGVYTDKLIF. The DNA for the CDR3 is TGTGCTCTTGGGGAACTCGGCCGCCGAACTACGAACTGGGGACGCAGGGGTGTGTACACCGATAAACTCATCTTT.

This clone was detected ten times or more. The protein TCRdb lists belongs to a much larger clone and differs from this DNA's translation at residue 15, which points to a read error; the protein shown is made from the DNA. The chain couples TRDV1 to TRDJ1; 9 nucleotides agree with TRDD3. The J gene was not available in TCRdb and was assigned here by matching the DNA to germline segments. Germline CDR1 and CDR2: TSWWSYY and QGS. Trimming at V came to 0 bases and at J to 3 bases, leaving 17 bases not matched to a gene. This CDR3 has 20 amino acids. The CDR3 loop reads CALGELVLHYWGTYADKLIF. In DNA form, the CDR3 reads TGTGCTCTTGGGGAACTAGTCCTACATTACTGGGGGACGTACGCCGATAAACTCATCTTT.

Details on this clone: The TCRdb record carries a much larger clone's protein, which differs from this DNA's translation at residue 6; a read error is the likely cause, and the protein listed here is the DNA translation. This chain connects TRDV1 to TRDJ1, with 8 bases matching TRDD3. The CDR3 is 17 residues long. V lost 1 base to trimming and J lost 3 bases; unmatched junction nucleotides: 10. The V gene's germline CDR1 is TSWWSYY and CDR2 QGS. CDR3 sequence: CALGEQRGMGIPDKLIF. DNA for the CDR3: TGTGCTCTTGGGGAACAAAGGGGAATGGGGATACCCGATAAACTCATCTTT.

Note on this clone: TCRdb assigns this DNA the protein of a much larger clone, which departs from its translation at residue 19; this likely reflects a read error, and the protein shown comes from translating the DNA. The chain's CDR3 is CALGEATRWGICCPLTGDRLIF. Written as DNA, the CDR3 is TGTGCTCTTGGGGAGGCTACGAGGTGGGGGATTTGCTGCCCGTTGACTGGCGATAGACTCATCTTT. J is TRDJ1 and V is TRDV1, with 8 bases fitting TRDD3. Germline matching of the DNA provided the J gene here, since TCRdb leaves it blank. The CDR3 loop spans 22 amino acids. Germline loops: CDR1 TSWWSYY, CDR2 QGS.

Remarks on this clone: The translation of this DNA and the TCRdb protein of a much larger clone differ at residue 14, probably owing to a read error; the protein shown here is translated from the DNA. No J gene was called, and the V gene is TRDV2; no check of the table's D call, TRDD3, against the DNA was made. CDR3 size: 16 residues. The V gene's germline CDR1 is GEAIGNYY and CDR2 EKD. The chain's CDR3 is CACDTGTGGYTDKRIF. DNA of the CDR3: TGTGCCTGTGACACCGGTACTGGGGGATACACCGATAAACGCATCTTT.